The rows below give T cell receptor beta chains drawn from one sample of a study of tumor-infiltrating lymphocytes in primary liver carcinoma. MiXCR was run by TCRdb on the multiplex PCR reads, yielding one entry per CDR3 protein. The sample lists approximately 340,000 distinct CDR3 sequences, approximately 65% occurring once. The sample taken for sequencing was peripheral blood. These receptors all come from a man in his forties or fifties with primary liver carcinoma and hepatitis B virus infection. CDR3s leave out the opening cysteine and the closing phenylalanine or tryptophan. Fields, in order: clone size, J gene, V gene, D gene, CDR3 protein. The D gene is left open where the match is weak. The listing skips clone size in some rows; elsewhere it reads once, few, many or a size class.

>-|TRBJ2-1|TRBV11-3|-
ASSFDTGSQF
>many|TRBJ2-5|TRBV4-1|TRBD2
ASSPIGGSSETQY
>-|TRBJ1-2|TRBV6-5|TRBD1
ASSRAGGDNGYT
>-|TRBJ2-2|TRBV12-5|-
ASGNDLATGELF
>-|TRBJ1-1|TRBV30|-
AWSSDGLNTEAF
>-|TRBJ2-1|TRBV11-2|TRBD2
ASSLGLENERF
>-|TRBJ2-2|TRBV29-1|-
SVTLQVNTWELI
>few|TRBJ1-6|TRBV4-2|TRBD1
ASSLTGVGSPLH
>many|TRBJ2-3|TRBV10-3|TRBD1
AIKTGGTDTQY
>-|TRBJ2-7|TRBV6-2/TRBV6-3|-
ASSYGTGSWYEQY
>-|TRBJ2-6|TRBV6-5|-
ASSYSFETLRNVLT
>-|TRBJ1-2|TRBV6-2/TRBV6-3|-
TSSRTNRTKYGYT
>-|TRBJ1-1|TRBV6-6|-
ASSSDRILGKTEAF
>-|TRBJ1-5|TRBV5-5|-
ASSSGGAGQPQH
>many|TRBJ1-2|TRBV5-5|TRBD1
ASSRTGTYRYT
>few|TRBJ2-7|TRBV4-1|-
ASSGRTGSYEQY
>-|TRBJ2-7|TRBV11-2|-
ASSSDQDFGEQY
>-|TRBJ2-1|TRBV11-2|-
ASSLEYREIPYNEQF
>many|TRBJ1-2|TRBV11-1|TRBD1
ASSLEGAHGYT
>-|TRBJ2-5|TRBV7-9|-
ASSSTPRGSSFQETQY
>-|TRBJ2-1|TRBV4-2|-
TSSQSLAGGYNEQF
>few|TRBJ1-1|TRBV11-2|-
ASSSIRDGEAF
>few|TRBJ2-7|TRBV6-6|TRBD1
ASSYSRDRERGEQY
>-|TRBJ2-7|TRBV13|-
ASSQLTSQRSYEQY
>-|TRBJ2-5|TRBV9|-
ASSVGGRGTQETQY
>medium-sized|TRBJ2-7|TRBV6-1|-
ASSLANSYEQY
>many|TRBJ2-5|TRBV12-3/TRBV12-4|-
ASSFGVKTQY
>-|TRBJ2-1|TRBV10-3|TRBD2
VISPTSGSYNKQF
>-|TRBJ1-2|TRBV4-2|-
ASSHDGGYGYT
>-|TRBJ2-1|TRBV29-1|-
SVEAIQEHRVTSEQF
>-|TRBJ2-7|TRBV12-3/TRBV12-4|-
ASSSTGARSYEQY
>-|TRBJ1-1|TRBV5-1|TRBD1
ASSWNLPGQHLGTEAF
>-|TRBJ1-1|TRBV11-2|TRBD1
ASSHSRQGIEAF
>-|TRBJ2-7|TRBV7-9|-
ASSANSVPYEQY
>-|TRBJ1-4|TRBV10-1|-
ASSEDSSLYEKLF
>-|TRBJ1-4|TRBV5-1|-
ASSLSGVWSEKLF
>many|TRBJ1-3|TRBV4-2|-
ASSQTGTAGNTIY
>-|TRBJ2-3|TRBV7-8|TRBD1
ASSLRGGQTGFHTDTQY
>-|TRBJ1-5|TRBV29-1|-
RVAGGNLPQH
>-|TRBJ2-3|TRBV11-3|-
ASSSSDSITDTQY
>-|TRBJ2-1|TRBV29-1|-
IVETTSDNEQF
>few|TRBJ2-7|TRBV28|-
ASSLGRGRGGRPPYEQY
>-|TRBJ1-1|TRBV11-2|-
ASSLDREDTVAC
>-|TRBJ2-3|TRBV28|-
ASSSPGAPRGDTQY
>once|TRBJ2-1|TRBV11-2|TRBD2
ASTPGTTNYNEQF
>-|TRBJ2-1|TRBV11-3|-
ANSLDSNEQF
>many|TRBJ2-3|TRBV6-5|TRBD2
ASSYGRLAGAEGLIDTQY
>-|TRBJ2-2|TRBV6-5|-
ASSYSMGTGGLF
>-|TRBJ2-3|TRBV6-1|-
ASSEAEVSTDTQY
>many|TRBJ1-4|TRBV6-1|-
ASSVGQSNEKLF
>-|TRBJ2-6|TRBV11-2|TRBD1
ASSYRGTASSGASLLT
>-|TRBJ1-5|TRBV28|-
ASSFRARFGNQPQH
>-|TRBJ2-1|TRBV30|-
AWRGSSYNEQF
>-|TRBJ1-3|TRBV6-5|-
ASRGQRDTIY
>-|TRBJ2-1|TRBV14|TRBD1
ASSQDGGTGGHGWQF
>-|TRBJ1-5|TRBV6-5|-
TSRPDGYQPQH
>-|TRBJ2-7|TRBV6-2/TRBV6-3|TRBD2
ASSYDWGGRNVQY